The 6 T cell receptor beta chains below were found in one sample sequenced in a study of shared clonotypes between healthy human individuals. Sequenced by immunoSEQ multiplex PCR; TCRdb stores in-frame clones only, minus some. The sample has about 1.5 million clones, 95% to 99% seen once. The source material was naive CD4+ T cells sorted from blood. Subset defined: CD45RA+ positively selected. Source of these receptors: a man aged 25-40 years in good health.

The rearrangement links TRBV2 to TRBJ2-1; D is undetermined. The CDR3 runs 13 residues. Germline-derived CDR1 and CDR2 are SNHLY and FYNNEI. V lost 7 bases and J 7 bases, leaving 14 bases between the germline ends. The CDR3 region is CASMADGPNEQFF. The CDR3 nucleotides read TGTGCCAGCATGGCAGACGGGCCGAATGAGCAGTTCTTC.

With respect to this clone: Other DNA sequences in the same sample also yield this CDR3. The chain employs TRBV19 and TRBJ2-2, with D hard to call. Trimming stripped 9 bases from V and 2 bases from J, with 4 bases between. The germline V gene encodes CDR1 LNHDA and CDR2 SQIVND (reference sequence). The CDR3 covers 11 residues. In nucleotides, the CDR3 is TGTGCCAGCCAAAACACCGGGGAGCTGTTTTTT. This encodes CASQNTGELFF.

The chain recombines TRBV27 with TRBJ2-1; 8 positions agree with TRBD1. This CDR3 has 16 residues. J was trimmed by 5 bases and V by 0 bases; bases with no gene match: 6. Germline CDR1 MNHEY, CDR2 SMNVEV (reference sequence). Here the CDR3 DNA reads TGTGCCAGCAGTTTATCTCGTGGGACAGGCCACAATGAGCAGTTCTTC. As protein: CASSLSRGTGHNEQFF.

CDR3 DNA: TGTGCCAGCAGCCTTACAGGGGGTGGCAATCAGCCCCAGCATTTT. This sequence encodes CASSLTGGGNQPQHF. The chain uses TRBV27 and TRBJ1-5; TRBD1 matches 8 bases. Germline CDR1 is MNHEY and CDR2 is SMNVEV (reference sequence). Trimming cost V 6 bases and J 2 bases; bases outside gene matches: 6. This CDR3 comprises 15 residues.

CDR3 in DNA: TGTGCCAGCAGTGAATGGGAGGGCTCGGGACAGATCTACAATGAGCAGTTCTTC. It translates to CASSEWEGSGQIYNEQFF. The J gene is TRBJ2-1, the V gene TRBV25-1; either TRBD1 or TRBD2 may supply D (7 bases each). Germline CDR1 and CDR2: MGHDK and SYGVNS. Trimming stripped 1 base from V and 3 bases from J, with 19 bases between. CDR3 length equals 18 residues.

The V and J genes are TRBV6-1 and TRBJ1-2; tentative D call: TRBD1 (5 bases). Germline assignment: CDR1 MNHNS and CDR2 SASEGT. V dropped 5 bases and J dropped 1 base, with 11 bases sitting between them. The CDR3 length is 14 residues. The DNA of the CDR3 is TGTGCCAGCAGTCTTACAGGTTTTAACTATGGCTACACCTTC. Translating it yields CASSLTGFNYGYTF.